This T cell receptor beta chain was captured in a study of early T cells in non-severe SARS-CoV-2 infection. This clonotype appeared many times. TCRdb reprocessed the 5' RACE reads via MiXCR and lists one record per CDR3 protein. The sample holds fewer than 80,000 distinct CDR3 sequences, 7.5% to 9% seen once. Sequencing used whole blood, obtained at baseline. The sequence was obtained from an adult who was a healthcare worker with PCR-confirmed SARS-CoV-2 infection or an uninfected control (not recorded which).

Written as DNA, the CDR3 is TGTGCCACCAGCAGGAGCCCCGAGGGGACAGAGACCCAGTACTTC. Its protein is CATSRSPEGTETQYF. The chain employs TRBV15 and TRBJ2-5; TRBD1 or TRBD2 may be the D gene (5 bases each). CDR1 is LNHNV and CDR2 is YYDKDF in the germline V gene (reference sequence). The CDR3 runs 15 residues. Trimming cost V 3 bases and J 4 bases, with 15 bases left between them.